A single T cell receptor (beta chain) is shown here with its context. The germline gives CDR1 SQVTM, CDR2 ANQGSEA. The germline V and J ends were trimmed by 5 bases and 10 bases, with 9 bases remaining between them. This CDR3 has 10 amino acids. The data derive from a study of shared clonotypes between healthy human individuals. Study background: Serving as donors were a couple of women and three men, whose ages spanned 18 to 49. The plates for each donor numbered three CD4 naive, three CD4 memory, two CD8 naive and one CD8 memory.

Profiling relied on immunoSEQ multiplex PCR, and the TCRdb table lists in-frame clones only, not all of them. This sample has roughly 2.4 million clones; approximately 94% occur once, and the top ten carry more than 0.1%. The study enrolled healthy HIV-negative adults without recent acute infections or vaccinations as donors. This sequence was found in a man aged 18 to 30 in good health. The chain employs TRBV29-1 and TRBJ2-1; TRBD1 is a possible D gene (5 bases). Input material: naive CD4+ T cells sorted from blood. Subset in this sample: CD45RA+ positively selected. CDR3 nucleotides: TGCAGCGTTACGACAGCAGAGCAGTTCTTC. This codes for CSVTTAEQFF.